The 17 T cell receptor beta chains presented below share a single source sample, sequenced in a study of T cell responses to AZD1222 COVID-19 vaccine. The assay was immunoSEQ multiplex PCR, and TCRdb's table has in-frame clones only and misses some. Of around 140,000 clones listed, about 90% are singletons. The sample here was peripheral blood, taken 28 days after the second AZD1222 dose. The receptors originated from an adult who received the AZD1222 COVID-19 vaccine.

This sequence joins TRBV2 and TRBJ1-3; D is uncertain. This CDR3 comprises 13 residues. The germline V gene encodes CDR1 SNHLY and CDR2 FYNNEI. Trimming pared 7 bases from V and 0 bases from J, leaving 7 bases between. CDR3 in DNA: TGTGCCAGCAACCGTCTCTCTGGAAACACCATATATTTT. This sequence encodes CASNRLSGNTIYF.

The chain joins TRBV5-1 to TRBJ2-5, with D hard to call. Germline values: CDR1 SGHRS, CDR2 YFSETQ. V lost 0 bases and J lost 7, with 4 bases in between. The CDR3 loop spans 11 amino acids. The CDR3 spells CASSLEGTQYF. CDR3 nucleotides: TGCGCCAGCAGCTTGGAAGGGACCCAGTACTTC.

The chain has TRBV7-9 and TRBJ1-3; 9 nucleotides line up with TRBD1. Germline loops: CDR1 SEHNR, CDR2 FQNEAQ (reference sequence). There are 19 residues in the CDR3. V dropped 5 bases and J dropped 2; count of bases not matched to a gene: 16. CDR3 DNA: TGTGCCAGCAGCCCATCTTCCTGGTTCCGGGACAGGGCTGGAAACACCATATATTTT. Residues: CASSPSSWFRDRAGNTIYF. Full variable domain (outside the CDR3, taken from reference TRBV7-9 and TRBJ1-3): DTGVSQNPRHKITKRGQNVTFRCDPISEHNRLYWYRQTLGQGPEFLTYFQNEAQLEKSRLLSDRFSAERPKGSFSTLEIQRTEQGDSAMYLCASSPSSWFRDRAGNTIYFGEGSWLTVV.

This clone was observed a handful of times. J is TRBJ1-6 and V is TRBV4-3, with 8 bases lining up with TRBD1. There are 16 residues in the CDR3. CDR1 and CDR2 from the germline V gene are LGHNA and YSLEER. Germline trimming cut 3 bases from V and 8 bases from J; bases unmatched to any gene: 9. The CDR3 region is CASSHVLLTGDSPLHF. For the CDR3, the DNA is TGCGCCAGCAGCCACGTACTCCTGACAGGGGATTCACCCCTCCACTTT.

The V call is TRBV9, the J call TRBJ1-1, with D perhaps matching TRBD1 (5 bases). Germline CDR1 and CDR2: SGDLS and YYNGEE. V was cut by 0 bases and J by 5 bases, with 8 bases left in between. The CDR3 has 13 amino acids. For the CDR3, the DNA is TGTGCCAGCAGCGTAGGAGGGGAAACTGAAGCTTTCTTT. This encodes CASSVGGETEAFF.

The V call is TRBV10-3, the J call TRBJ2-7; 8 positions agree with TRBD2. The V segment lost 3 bases and the J segment 1 base; nucleotides outside the gene matches: 2. CDR1 and CDR2 from the germline V gene are ENHRY and SYGVKD. This CDR3 has 14 residues. The CDR3 reads CAISDSGGSYEQYF. CDR3 in DNA: TGTGCCATCAGTGACAGCGGGGGTTCCTACGAGCAGTACTTC.

V usage is TRBV7-2 and J usage is TRBJ1-5; D uncertain. The length of the CDR3 is 13 residues. CDR1 and CDR2 from the germline V gene are SGHTA and FQGNSA. Trimming shortened V by 3 bases and J by 4 bases, and 7 bases separated the two germline ends. The CDR3: CASSFQANQPQHF. Here the CDR3 DNA reads TGTGCCAGCAGCTTCCAGGCTAATCAGCCCCAGCATTTT.

V is TRBV29-1 and J is TRBJ2-3; tentatively, D is TRBD2 (6 bases). Trimming stripped 6 bases from V and 3 bases from J, with 16 bases between. The CDR3 runs to 14 residues. Germline CDR1 reads SQVTM; CDR2 reads ANQGSEA. CDR3: CSVETSGATDTQYF. The DNA for the CDR3 is TGCAGCGTGGAGACTAGTGGCGCAACAGATACGCAGTATTTT.

This chain links TRBV7-8 with TRBJ2-6, with D hard to call. This CDR3 region has 14 residues. Germline V lookup: CDR1 SGHVS, CDR2 FQNEAQ. V lost 5 bases, J lost 15 bases, and 20 bases lay in between. CDR3 protein: CASSPPLGWKGLTF. The CDR3 coding sequence is TGTGCCAGCAGCCCCCCGTTGGGGTGGAAGGGCCTGACTTTC.

V gene TRBV30 combines with J gene TRBJ1-5; possible D gene TRBD1, 6 bases. V was pared by 1 base and J by 4 bases, with 8 bases between. The CDR3 contains 13 residues. Germline V gene data show CDR1 as GTSNPN and CDR2 as SVGIG (reference sequence). The CDR3 sequence: CAWSETGNQPQHF. In nucleotides, the CDR3 is TGTGCCTGGAGTGAAACAGGGAATCAGCCCCAGCATTTT. The variable domain in full, completed from reference TRBV30 and TRBJ1-5, reads SQTIHQWPATLVQPVGSPLSLECTVEGTSNPNLYWYRQAAGRGLQLLFYSVGIGQISSEVPQNLSASRPQDRQFILSSKKLLLSDSGFYLCAWSETGNQPQHFGDGTRLSIL.

The chain couples TRBV30 to TRBJ2-7; 8 bases align to TRBD1. Losses at the gene ends were 4 bases for V and 2 bases for J; bases not matched to a gene: 7. This CDR3 contains 14 residues. The germline V gene encodes CDR1 GTSNPN and CDR2 SVGIG (reference sequence). Here the CDR3 reads CAWTPGGFAYEQYF. The CDR3 DNA reads TGTGCCTGGACCCCAGGGGGCTTCGCCTACGAGCAGTACTTC.

This clone was seen a few times. The chain uses TRBV7-8 and TRBJ2-3; TRBD2 might be the D (6 bases). This CDR3 has 17 amino acids. Trimming stripped 5 bases from V and 6 bases from J, with 24 bases between. Looked up from germline, CDR1 is SGHVS and CDR2 is FQNEAQ. CDR3 loop: CASSHRAGQERPDTQYF. CDR3 nucleotides: TGTGCCAGCAGCCATCGGGCGGGGCAGGAGAGGCCTGATACGCAGTATTTT.

V is TRBV30 and J is TRBJ1-3; TRBD1 might be the D (5 bases). This CDR3 has 12 residues. V lost 8 bases and J 3 bases, leaving 11 bases between the germline ends. The germline V gene has CDR1 GTSNPN and CDR2 SVGIG (reference sequence). The CDR3 coding sequence is TGTGCCGTCGGCGGGGGTGGAAACACCATATATTTT. As protein: CAVGGGGNTIYF.

V gene TRBV28 combines with J gene TRBJ1-5; D possibly corresponds to TRBD1 (5 bases). The germline gives CDR1 MDHEN, CDR2 SYDVKM. V dropped 7 bases and J dropped 7 bases, with 14 bases sitting between them. The CDR3 is 13 residues long. Written as DNA, the CDR3 is TGTGCCAGCACAGGGCGGGTAGGACAGCCCCAGCATTTT. Its protein product is CASTGRVGQPQHF. The full variable domain, with the rest looked up from reference TRBV28 and TRBJ1-5, is DVKVTQSSRYLVKRTGEKVFLECVQDMDHENMFWYRQDPGLGLRLIYFSYDVKMKEKGDIPEGYSVSREKKERFSLILESASTNQTSMYLCASTGRVGQPQHFGDGTRLSIL.

The chain has TRBV6-5 and TRBJ2-1; TRBD1 agrees at 9 bases. Looked up from germline, CDR1 is MNHEY and CDR2 is SVGAGI. After removal of 6 bases from V and 7 bases from J, the junction contained 4 bases not matched to a gene. CDR3 length: 13 residues. CDR3 sequence reads: CASRGQGRNEQFF. CDR3 sequence (DNA): TGTGCCAGCAGAGGACAGGGGAGAAATGAGCAGTTCTTC.

V is TRBV4-1 and J is TRBJ1-6; tentative D call: TRBD1 (6 bases). Germline lookup yields CDR1 MGHRA and CDR2 YSYEKL. The CDR3 sequence is 16 residues long. The V end lost 2 bases, the J end lost 7 bases, and 15 bases lay between the germline ends. The CDR3 loop is CASSQLPLGGNSPLHF. The CDR3 DNA reads TGCGCCAGCAGCCAACTTCCCCTAGGGGGGAATTCACCCCTCCACTTT.

J is TRBJ1-1 and V is TRBV7-2; D gene uncertain. The CDR3 is 16 amino acids. The V end lost 1 base, the J end lost 11 bases, and 23 bases lay between the germline ends. Per germline, CDR1 SGHTA and CDR2 FQGNSA. CDR3: CASSLVGRSDPVGAFF. CDR3 nucleotides: TGTGCCAGCAGCTTAGTTGGGCGCTCGGACCCAGTGGGGGCTTTCTTT.